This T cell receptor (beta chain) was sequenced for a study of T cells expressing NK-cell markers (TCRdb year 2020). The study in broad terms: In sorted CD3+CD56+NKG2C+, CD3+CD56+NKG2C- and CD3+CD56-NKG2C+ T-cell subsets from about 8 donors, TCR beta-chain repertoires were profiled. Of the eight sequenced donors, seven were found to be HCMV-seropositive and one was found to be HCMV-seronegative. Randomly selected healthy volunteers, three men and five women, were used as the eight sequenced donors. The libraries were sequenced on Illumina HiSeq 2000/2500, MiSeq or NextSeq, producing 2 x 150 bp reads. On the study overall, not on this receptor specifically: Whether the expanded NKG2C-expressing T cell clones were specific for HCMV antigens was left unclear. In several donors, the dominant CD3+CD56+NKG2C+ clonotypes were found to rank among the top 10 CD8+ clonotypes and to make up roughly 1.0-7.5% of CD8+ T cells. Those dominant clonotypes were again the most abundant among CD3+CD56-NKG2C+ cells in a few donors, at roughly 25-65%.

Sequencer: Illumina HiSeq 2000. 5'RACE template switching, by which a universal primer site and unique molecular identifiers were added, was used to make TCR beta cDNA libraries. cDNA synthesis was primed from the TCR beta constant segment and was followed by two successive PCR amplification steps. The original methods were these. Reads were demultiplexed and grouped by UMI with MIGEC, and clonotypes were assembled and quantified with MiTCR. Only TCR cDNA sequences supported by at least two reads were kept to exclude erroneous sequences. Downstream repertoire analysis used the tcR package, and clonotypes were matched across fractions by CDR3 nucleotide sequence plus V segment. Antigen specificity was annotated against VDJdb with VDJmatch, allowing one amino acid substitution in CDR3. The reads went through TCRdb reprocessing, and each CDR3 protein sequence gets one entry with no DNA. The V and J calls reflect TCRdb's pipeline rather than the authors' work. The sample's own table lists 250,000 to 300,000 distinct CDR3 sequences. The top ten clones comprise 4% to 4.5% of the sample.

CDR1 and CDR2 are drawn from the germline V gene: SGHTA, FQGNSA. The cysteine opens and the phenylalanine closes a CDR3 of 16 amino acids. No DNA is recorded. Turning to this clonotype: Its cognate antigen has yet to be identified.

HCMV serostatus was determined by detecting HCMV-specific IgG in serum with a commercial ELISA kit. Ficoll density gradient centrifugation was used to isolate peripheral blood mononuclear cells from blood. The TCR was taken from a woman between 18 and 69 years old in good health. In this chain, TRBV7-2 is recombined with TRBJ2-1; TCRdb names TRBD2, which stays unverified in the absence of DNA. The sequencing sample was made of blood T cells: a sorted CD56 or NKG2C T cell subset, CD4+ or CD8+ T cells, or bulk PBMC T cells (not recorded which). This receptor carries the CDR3 CASSLNRASGVNEQFF. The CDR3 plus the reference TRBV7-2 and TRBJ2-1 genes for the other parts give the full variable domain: GAGVSQSPSNKVTEKGKDVELRCDPISGHTALYWYRQSLGQGLEFLIYFQGNSAPDKSGLPSDRFSAERTGGSVSTLTIQRTQQEDSAVYLCASSLNRASGVNEQFFGPGTRLTVL.